The rows below give T cell receptor beta chains drawn from one sample of a study of blood T cell repertoires in COVID-19. Using immunoSEQ multiplex PCR, the repertoire was profiled, and TCRdb retains in-frame clones only, with some absent. The table lists over 65,000 clones, 80% of them singletons. The source material was peripheral blood. These receptors all stem from a woman between 35 and 50 years old with active or convalescent COVID-19. CDR3s include the opening cysteine and the closing phenylalanine or tryptophan. The D gene is left open where the match is weak. A row's size may be missing; if present it is once, few, many or a size class.

CDR3 protein: CASSPTWTSGITDTQYF; CDR3 DNA: TGTGCCAGCAGCCCAACCTGGACTAGCGGGATCACAGATACGCAGTATTTT; clone size: .; D gene: TRBD2; V gene: TRBV7-6; J gene: TRBJ2-3
CDR3 protein: CASESPTGGIGYTF; CDR3 DNA: TGTGCCAGCGAATCCCCGACAGGGGGGATTGGCTACACCTTC; clone size: .; D gene: TRBD1; V gene: TRBV9; J gene: TRBJ1-2
CDR3 protein: CASSLGQGVLYGYTF; CDR3 DNA: TGTGCCAGCAGCTTGGGGCAGGGGGTCCTCTATGGCTACACCTTC; clone size: .; D gene: TRBD1; V gene: TRBV11-3; J gene: TRBJ1-2
CDR3 protein: CASSRDSPTILNEKLFF; CDR3 DNA: TGTGCCAGCAGTCGGGACAGCCCGACAATACTTAATGAAAAACTGTTTTTT; clone size: .; D gene: TRBD1; V gene: TRBV28; J gene: TRBJ1-4
CDR3 protein: CASSPLGQAGQYF; CDR3 DNA: TGTGCCAGCTCACCACTGGGACAGGCGGGGCAATACTTC; clone size: .; D gene: TRBD1; V gene: TRBV18; J gene: TRBJ2-4
CDR3 protein: CSVLNYRGGGYTF; CDR3 DNA: TGCAGCGTCCTAAACTACAGGGGGGGTGGCTACACCTTC; clone size: .; D gene: TRBD1; V gene: TRBV29-1; J gene: TRBJ1-2
CDR3 protein: CAWSAGFQSDTQYF; CDR3 DNA: TGTGCCTGGAGTGCCGGGTTTCAGTCGGATACGCAGTATTTT; clone size: once; D gene: .; V gene: TRBV30; J gene: TRBJ2-3
CDR3 protein: CASSYRGLDEKLFF; CDR3 DNA: TGCGCCAGCAGCTACAGGGGGCTAGATGAAAAACTGTTTTTT; clone size: few; D gene: TRBD1; V gene: TRBV5-1; J gene: TRBJ1-4
CDR3 protein: CASSRTDGSSYNEQFF; CDR3 DNA: TGTGCCAGCAGCCGTACTGACGGGAGCTCCTACAATGAGCAGTTCTTC; clone size: .; D gene: .; V gene: TRBV27; J gene: TRBJ2-1
CDR3 protein: CASSYSRSNSYEQYF; CDR3 DNA: TGTGCCAGCAGTTACTCGAGAAGCAACTCCTACGAGCAGTACTTC; clone size: .; D gene: .; V gene: TRBV6-2/TRBV6-3; J gene: TRBJ2-7
CDR3 protein: CASSSLAGAQETQYF; CDR3 DNA: TGTGCCAGCAGCTCGCTAGCGGGGGCACAAGAGACCCAGTACTTC; clone size: .; D gene: TRBD2; V gene: TRBV7-2; J gene: TRBJ2-5
CDR3 protein: CACTTRFGDTQYF; CDR3 DNA: TGTGCCTGCACAACTAGATTCGGTGATACGCAGTATTTT; clone size: .; D gene: .; V gene: TRBV12-3/TRBV12-4; J gene: TRBJ2-3
CDR3 protein: CASSTVGTPQYF; CDR3 DNA: TGTGCCAGTAGTACGGTCGGGACTCCTCAGTACTTC; clone size: .; D gene: .; V gene: TRBV19; J gene: TRBJ2-7
CDR3 protein: CASSPPPSGAVAGTHEQYF; CDR3 DNA: TGTGCCAGCAGCCCCCCCCCGTCGGGAGCAGTTGCGGGAACTCACGAGCAGTACTTC; clone size: .; D gene: .; V gene: TRBV7-9; J gene: TRBJ2-7
CDR3 protein: CAISESVVYEQFF; CDR3 DNA: TGTGCCATCAGTGAGTCAGTAGTCTATGAGCAGTTCTTC; clone size: .; D gene: .; V gene: TRBV10-3; J gene: TRBJ2-1
CDR3 protein: CASSLGAGEKNEQFF; CDR3 DNA: TGTGCCAGCAGCTTGGGTGCGGGAGAAAAGAATGAGCAGTTCTTC; clone size: .; D gene: TRBD2; V gene: TRBV5-8; J gene: TRBJ2-1
CDR3 protein: CASSLVAGAAGNTIYF; CDR3 DNA: TGTGCCAGCAGCTTAGTGGCAGGGGCAGCTGGAAACACCATATATTTT; clone size: .; D gene: .; V gene: TRBV7-6; J gene: TRBJ1-3
CDR3 protein: CASSVAASSFGELFF; CDR3 DNA: TGTGCCAGCAGCGTAGCGGCTAGTAGCTTCGGGGAGCTGTTTTTT; clone size: .; D gene: .; V gene: TRBV9; J gene: TRBJ2-2
CDR3 protein: CASSLSMTGGYEQYF; CDR3 DNA: TGTGCCAGCAGTTTATCAATGACAGGGGGCTACGAGCAGTACTTC; clone size: .; D gene: TRBD1; V gene: TRBV28; J gene: TRBJ2-7
CDR3 protein: CASSLRGAGTYEQYF; CDR3 DNA: TGTGCCAGCAGTTTACGGGGGGCAGGAACCTACGAGCAGTACTTC; clone size: .; D gene: .; V gene: TRBV28; J gene: TRBJ2-7
CDR3 protein: CASSAGTGVPQAFF; CDR3 DNA: TGTGCCAGCAGCGCTGGGACAGGGGTTCCTCAAGCTTTCTTT; clone size: .; D gene: TRBD1; V gene: TRBV6-5; J gene: TRBJ1-1
CDR3 protein: CASSLVGGETQYF; CDR3 DNA: TGTGCCAGCAGCTTGGTCGGTGGAGAGACCCAGTACTTC; clone size: .; D gene: .; V gene: TRBV5-8; J gene: TRBJ2-5
CDR3 protein: CASSLAGGTLSYEQYF; CDR3 DNA: TGCGCCAGCAGCTTGGCCGGGGGGACACTCTCCTACGAGCAGTACTTC; clone size: .; D gene: .; V gene: TRBV5-1; J gene: TRBJ2-7
CDR3 protein: CASSFTNTGELFF; CDR3 DNA: TGTGCCAGCAGTTTTACGAACACCGGGGAGCTGTTTTTT; clone size: .; D gene: .; V gene: TRBV6-5; J gene: TRBJ2-2
CDR3 protein: CASSDLLGLSNQPQHF; CDR3 DNA: TGTGCCAGCAGTGACCTCCTGGGGCTCAGCAATCAGCCCCAGCATTTT; clone size: .; D gene: .; V gene: TRBV6-1; J gene: TRBJ1-5
CDR3 protein: CASSLDRADTEAFF; CDR3 DNA: TGCGCCAGCAGCTTGGACAGAGCAGATACTGAAGCTTTCTTT; clone size: few; D gene: .; V gene: TRBV5-1; J gene: TRBJ1-1
CDR3 protein: CASSLASGAGNEQFF; CDR3 DNA: TGTGCCAGCAGCTTGGCGTCGGGAGCGGGCAATGAGCAGTTCTTC; clone size: .; D gene: .; V gene: TRBV5-4; J gene: TRBJ2-1
CDR3 protein: CASSVWEGASYNEQFF; CDR3 DNA: TGTGCCAGCAGCGTGTGGGAGGGAGCCTCCTACAATGAGCAGTTCTTC; clone size: .; D gene: TRBD2; V gene: TRBV9; J gene: TRBJ2-1
CDR3 protein: CASRSGGEYTGELFF; CDR3 DNA: TGTGCCAGTAGGTCGGGGGGGGAATACACCGGGGAGCTGTTTTTT; clone size: .; D gene: TRBD2; V gene: TRBV19; J gene: TRBJ2-2